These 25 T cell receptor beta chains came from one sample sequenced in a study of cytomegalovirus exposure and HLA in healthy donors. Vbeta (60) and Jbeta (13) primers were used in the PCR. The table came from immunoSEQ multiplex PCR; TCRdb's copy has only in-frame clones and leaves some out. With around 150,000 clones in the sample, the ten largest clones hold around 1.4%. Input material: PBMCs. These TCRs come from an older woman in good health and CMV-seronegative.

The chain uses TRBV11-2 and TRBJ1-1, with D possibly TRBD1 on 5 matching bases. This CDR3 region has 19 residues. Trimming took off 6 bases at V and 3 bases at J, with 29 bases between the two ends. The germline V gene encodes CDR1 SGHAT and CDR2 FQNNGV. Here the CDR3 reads CASSQLKGGGRVPYTEAFF. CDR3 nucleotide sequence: TGTGCCAGCAGTCAACTTAAAGGTGGGGGGAGGGTTCCCTACACTGAAGCTTTCTTT.

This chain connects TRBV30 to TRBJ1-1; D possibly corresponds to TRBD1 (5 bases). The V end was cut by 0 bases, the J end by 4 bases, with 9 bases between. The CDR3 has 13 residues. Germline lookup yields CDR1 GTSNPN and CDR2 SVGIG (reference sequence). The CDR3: CAWSVQVLTEAFF. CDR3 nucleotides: TGTGCCTGGAGTGTACAGGTCCTCACTGAAGCTTTCTTT. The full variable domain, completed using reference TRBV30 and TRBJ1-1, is SQTIHQWPATLVQPVGSPLSLECTVEGTSNPNLYWYRQAAGRGLQLLFYSVGIGQISSEVPQNLSASRPQDRQFILSSKKLLLSDSGFYLCAWSVQVLTEAFFGQGTRLTVV.

CDR3 sequence (DNA): TGTGCCAGTGGAACTAGCGGGGGGATGTCGCAGTATTTT. Translated, it gives CASGTSGGMSQYF. This chain links TRBV19 with TRBJ2-3, with 12 bases fitting TRBD2. Germline V gene data show CDR1 as LNHDA and CDR2 as SQIVND (reference sequence). Unmatched junction bases numbered 7, after V lost 8 bases and J lost 10 bases. The CDR3 totals 13 residues.

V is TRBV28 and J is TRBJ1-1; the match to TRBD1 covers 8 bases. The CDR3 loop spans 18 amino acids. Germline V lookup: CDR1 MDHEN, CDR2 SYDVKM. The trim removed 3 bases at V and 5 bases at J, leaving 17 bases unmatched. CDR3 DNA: TGTGCCAGCAGTTTCTCTAGGATCGACGGACAGGGTCGAACTGAAGCTTTCTTT. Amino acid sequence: CASSFSRIDGQGRTEAFF.

The CDR3 loop reads CASSLRADTLPGEQYF. CDR3 in DNA: TGCGCCAGCAGCTTGCGAGCAGACACTCTACCAGGGGAGCAGTACTTC. The rearrangement uses TRBV5-1 and TRBJ2-7; a weak D match, TRBD1 (5 bases). CDR3 size: 16 residues. Germline V lookup: CDR1 SGHRS, CDR2 YFSETQ. Trimming left V 1 base short and J 7 bases short, with 21 bases between.

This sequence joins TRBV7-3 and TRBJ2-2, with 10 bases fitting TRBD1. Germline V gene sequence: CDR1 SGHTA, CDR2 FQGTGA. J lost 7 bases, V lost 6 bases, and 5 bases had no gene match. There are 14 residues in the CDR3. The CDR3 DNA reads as TGTGCCAGCAGGGGGACAGGGGCGAGCGGGGAGCTGTTTTTT. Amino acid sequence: CASRGTGASGELFF.

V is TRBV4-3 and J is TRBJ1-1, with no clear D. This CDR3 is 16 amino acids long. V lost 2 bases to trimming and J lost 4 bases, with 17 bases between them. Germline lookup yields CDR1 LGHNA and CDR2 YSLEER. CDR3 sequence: CASSQTGRVLATEAFF. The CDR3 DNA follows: TGCGCCAGCAGCCAAACGGGGAGGGTATTGGCCACTGAAGCTTTCTTT.

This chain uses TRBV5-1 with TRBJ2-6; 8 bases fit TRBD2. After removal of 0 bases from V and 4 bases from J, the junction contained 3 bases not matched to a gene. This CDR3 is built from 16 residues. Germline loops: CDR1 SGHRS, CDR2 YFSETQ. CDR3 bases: TGCGCCAGCAGCTTGGCCGGGGGGGCCGGGGCCAACGTCCTGACTTTC. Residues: CASSLAGGAGANVLTF. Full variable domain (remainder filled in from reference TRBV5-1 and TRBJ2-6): KAGVTQTPRYLIKTRGQQVTLSCSPISGHRSVSWYQQTPGQGLQFLFEYFSETQRNKGNFPGRFSGRQFSNSRSEMNVSTLELGDSALYLCASSLAGGAGANVLTFGAGSRLTVL.

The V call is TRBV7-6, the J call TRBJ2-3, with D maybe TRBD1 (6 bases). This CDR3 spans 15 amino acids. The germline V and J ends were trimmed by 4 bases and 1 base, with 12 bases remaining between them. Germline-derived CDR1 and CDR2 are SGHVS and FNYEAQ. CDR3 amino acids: CASSSGAVGTDTQYF. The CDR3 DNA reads TGTGCCAGCAGCTCAGGGGCGGTAGGCACAGATACGCAGTATTTT.

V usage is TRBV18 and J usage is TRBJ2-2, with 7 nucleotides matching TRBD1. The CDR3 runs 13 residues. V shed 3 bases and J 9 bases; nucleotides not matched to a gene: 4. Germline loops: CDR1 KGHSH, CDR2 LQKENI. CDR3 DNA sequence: TGTGCCAGCTCACCGAGACAGGGACGGGAGCTGTTTTTT. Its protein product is CASSPRQGRELFF.

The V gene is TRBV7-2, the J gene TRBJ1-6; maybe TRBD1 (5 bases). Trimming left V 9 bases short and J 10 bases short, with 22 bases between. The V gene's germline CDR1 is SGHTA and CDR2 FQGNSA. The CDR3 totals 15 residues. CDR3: CASNVAGGARSPLHF. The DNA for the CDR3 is TGTGCCAGTAACGTCGCCGGAGGGGCGAGATCACCCCTCCACTTT.

The CDR3 loop reads CASSLGLSSYEQYF. In nucleotides, the CDR3 is TGCGCCAGCAGCTTGGGACTTAGCTCCTACGAGCAGTACTTC. J is TRBJ2-7 and V is TRBV5-1; D is unclear. Germline V gene data show CDR1 as SGHRS and CDR2 as YFSETQ. The CDR3 runs 14 residues. V lost 0 bases and J 0 bases, leaving 7 bases between the germline ends. Combining the CDR3 with reference TRBV5-1 and TRBJ2-7 gives the whole variable domain KAGVTQTPRYLIKTRGQQVTLSCSPISGHRSVSWYQQTPGQGLQFLFEYFSETQRNKGNFPGRFSGRQFSNSRSEMNVSTLELGDSALYLCASSLGLSSYEQYFGPGTRLTVT.

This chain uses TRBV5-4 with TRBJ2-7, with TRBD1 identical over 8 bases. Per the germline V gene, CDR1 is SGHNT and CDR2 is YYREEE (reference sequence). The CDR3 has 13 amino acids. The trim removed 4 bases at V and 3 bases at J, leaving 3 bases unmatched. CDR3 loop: CASSRQGNYEQYF. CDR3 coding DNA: TGTGCCAGCAGCCGACAGGGGAACTACGAGCAGTACTTC.

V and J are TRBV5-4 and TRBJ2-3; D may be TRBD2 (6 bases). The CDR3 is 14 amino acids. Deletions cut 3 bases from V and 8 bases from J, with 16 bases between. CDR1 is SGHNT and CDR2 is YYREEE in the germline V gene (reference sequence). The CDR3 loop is CASSSNTKAGTQYF. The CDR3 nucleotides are TGTGCCAGCAGCTCTAACACTAAAGCGGGTACGCAGTATTTT.

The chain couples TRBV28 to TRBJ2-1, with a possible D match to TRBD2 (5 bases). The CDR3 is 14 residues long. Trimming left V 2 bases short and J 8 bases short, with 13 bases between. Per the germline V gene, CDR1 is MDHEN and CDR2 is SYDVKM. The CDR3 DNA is TGTGCCAGCAGTTTAGGTGGGAGTAGGGATGAGCAGTTCTTC. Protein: CASSLGGSRDEQFF.

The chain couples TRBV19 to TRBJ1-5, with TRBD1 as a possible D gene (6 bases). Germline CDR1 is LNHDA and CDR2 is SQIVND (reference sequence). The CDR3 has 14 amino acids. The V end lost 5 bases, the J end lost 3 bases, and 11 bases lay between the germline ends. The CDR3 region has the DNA TGTGCCAGTAGTTGGCAGGGGAACAATCAGCCCCAGCATTTT. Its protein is CASSWQGNNQPQHF.

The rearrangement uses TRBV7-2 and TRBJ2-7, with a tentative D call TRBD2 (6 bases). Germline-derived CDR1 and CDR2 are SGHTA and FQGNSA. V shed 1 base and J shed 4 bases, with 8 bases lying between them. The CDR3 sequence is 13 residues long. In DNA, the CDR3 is TGTGCCAGCAGCTTAGGTGCGGGGTACGAGCAGTACTTC. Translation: CASSLGAGYEQYF.

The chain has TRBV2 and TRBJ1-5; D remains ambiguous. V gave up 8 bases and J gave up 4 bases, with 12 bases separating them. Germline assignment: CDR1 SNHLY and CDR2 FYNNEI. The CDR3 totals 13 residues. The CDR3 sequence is CASRPGINQPQHF. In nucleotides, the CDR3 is TGTGCCAGCCGCCCAGGCATAAATCAGCCCCAGCATTTT.

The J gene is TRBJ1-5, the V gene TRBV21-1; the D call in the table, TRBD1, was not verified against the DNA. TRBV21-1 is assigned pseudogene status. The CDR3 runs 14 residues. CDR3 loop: CASSLKGGRQPQHF. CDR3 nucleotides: TGTGCCAGCAGCCTAAAAGGGGGCCGGCAGCCCCAGCATTTT.

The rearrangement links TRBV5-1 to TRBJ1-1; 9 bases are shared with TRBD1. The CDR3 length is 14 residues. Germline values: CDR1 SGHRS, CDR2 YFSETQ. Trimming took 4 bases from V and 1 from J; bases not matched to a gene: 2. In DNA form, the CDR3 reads TGCGCCAGCAGCGAACAGGGGGCGAACACTGAAGCTTTCTTT. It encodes CASSEQGANTEAFF.

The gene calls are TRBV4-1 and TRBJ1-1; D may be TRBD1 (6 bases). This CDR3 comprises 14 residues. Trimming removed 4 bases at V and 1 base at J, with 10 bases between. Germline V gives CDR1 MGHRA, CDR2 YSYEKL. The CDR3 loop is CASSLNRANTEAFF. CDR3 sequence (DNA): TGCGCCAGCAGCCTAAACAGGGCGAACACTGAAGCTTTCTTT.

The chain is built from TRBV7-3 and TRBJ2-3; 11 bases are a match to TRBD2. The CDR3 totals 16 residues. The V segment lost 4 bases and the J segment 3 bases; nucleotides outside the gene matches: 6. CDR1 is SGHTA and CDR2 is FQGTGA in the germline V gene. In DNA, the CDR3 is TGTGCCAGCAGCTCACATAGCGGGGGGGCTACAGATACGCAGTATTTT. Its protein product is CASSSHSGGATDTQYF.

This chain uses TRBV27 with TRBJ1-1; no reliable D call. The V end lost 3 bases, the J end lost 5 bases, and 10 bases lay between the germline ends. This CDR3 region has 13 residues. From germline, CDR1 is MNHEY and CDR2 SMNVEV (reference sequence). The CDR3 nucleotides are TGTGCCAGCAGTTTGAGGGCTGGGACTGAAGCTTTCTTT. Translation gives CASSLRAGTEAFF.

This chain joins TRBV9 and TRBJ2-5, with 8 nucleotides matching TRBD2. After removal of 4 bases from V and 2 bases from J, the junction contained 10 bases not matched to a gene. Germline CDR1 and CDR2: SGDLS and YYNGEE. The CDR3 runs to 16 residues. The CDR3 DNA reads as TGTGCCAGCAGCCCCGGCGGGGGGCTAGGGCAAGAGACCCAGTACTTC. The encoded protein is CASSPGGGLGQETQYF. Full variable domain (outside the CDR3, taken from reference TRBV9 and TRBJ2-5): DSGVTQTPKHLITATGQRVTLRCSPRSGDLSVYWYQQSLDQGLQFLIQYYNGEERAKGNILERFSAQQFPDLHSELNLSSLELGDSALYFCASSPGGGLGQETQYFGPGTRLLVL.

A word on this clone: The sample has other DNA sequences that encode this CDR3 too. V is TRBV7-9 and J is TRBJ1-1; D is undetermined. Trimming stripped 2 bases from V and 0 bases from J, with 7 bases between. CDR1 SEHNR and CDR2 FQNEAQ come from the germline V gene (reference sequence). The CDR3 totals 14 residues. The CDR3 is CASSLRALNTEAFF. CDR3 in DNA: TGTGCCAGCAGCTTAAGAGCCCTGAACACTGAAGCTTTCTTT.